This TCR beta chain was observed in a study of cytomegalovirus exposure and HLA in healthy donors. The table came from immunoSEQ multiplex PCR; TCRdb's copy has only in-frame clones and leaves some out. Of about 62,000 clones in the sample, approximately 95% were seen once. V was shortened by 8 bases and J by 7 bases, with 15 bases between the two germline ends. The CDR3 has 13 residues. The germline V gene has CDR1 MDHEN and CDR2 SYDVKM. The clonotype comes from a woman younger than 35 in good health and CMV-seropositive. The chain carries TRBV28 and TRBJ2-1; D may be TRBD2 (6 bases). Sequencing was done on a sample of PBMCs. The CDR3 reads CASVPGASNEQFF. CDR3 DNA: TGTGCCAGCGTTCCGGGAGCGTCAAATGAGCAGTTCTTC.